The clone carrying this T cell receptor (beta chain) has only one observation. The data were taken from a study of T cell responses to AZD1222 COVID-19 vaccine. Assay: immunoSEQ multiplex PCR; the TCRdb copy retains only in-frame clones and omits some. The repertoire holds some 150,000 clones, 90% to 95% seen once, with 1.3% in the top ten. This CDR3 region has 15 residues. V lost 5 bases, J lost 3 bases, and 9 bases stayed unmatched. Germline lookup yields CDR1 SEHNR and CDR2 FQNEAQ (reference sequence). This TCR derives from an adult in good health. Sequencing was performed on peripheral blood, taken on day 0 of AZD1222 vaccination. This chain uses TRBV7-9 with TRBJ1-1; 7 bases map to TRBD1. The CDR3 DNA reads TGTGCCAGCAGCCAACCAGGGGGTGCGTACACTGAAGCTTTCTTT. It translates to CASSQPGGAYTEAFF.